Shown below are 4 T cell receptor beta chains from a single sample sequenced in a study of monozygotic twins with inflammatory bowel disease. From its re-call of the 5' RACE reads, TCRdb lists each CDR3 protein once, without DNA. The sample includes a few hundred thousand distinct CDR3 sequences. The sample consisted of blood. All receptors come from a human donor with ulcerative colitis or Crohn's disease, or a healthy co-twin of an affected twin (not recorded which).

The chain links TRBV4-1 to TRBJ1-1; TCRdb designates TRBD1, a call that cannot be tested without DNA. CDR1 and CDR2 from the germline V gene are MGHRA and YSYEKL. The CDR3 sequence is 16 residues long. CDR3 amino acids: CASSQSGTGQNTEAFF.

This sequence joins TRBV4-2 and TRBJ2-7; lacking DNA, the TRBD1 call made by TCRdb goes unchecked. The CDR3 extends over 16 amino acids. Germline V gene lookup returns CDR1 LGHNA and CDR2 YNFKEQ. CDR3 loop: CASSQEGQGRTYEQYF.

The genes are TRBV5-1 and TRBJ1-4. Germline V gene lookup returns CDR1 SGHRS and CDR2 YFSETQ. This CDR3 contains 17 residues. The CDR3 here is CASSLVLVGGANEKLFF. Combining the CDR3 with reference TRBV5-1 and TRBJ1-4 gives the whole variable domain KAGVTQTPRYLIKTRGQQVTLSCSPISGHRSVSWYQQTPGQGLQFLFEYFSETQRNKGNFPGRFSGRQFSNSRSEMNVSTLELGDSALYLCASSLVLVGGANEKLFFGSGTQLSVL.

J is TRBJ2-7 and V is TRBV21-1. TRBV21-1 is flagged as a pseudogene. This CDR3 has 16 residues. The CDR3: CASSSRKQPFSYEQYF.